This T cell receptor (beta chain) was retrieved from a study of blood T cell repertoires in COVID-19. Overall study: PBMCs, B-cell-depleted T cells, or T cells provided the cDNA or gDNA that made up the material.

Original processing methods: Scientists estimated how many nucleated cells there were by amplifying reference gene primers. Repertoires were generated with immunoSEQ multiplex PCR, while TCRdb's copy carries only in-frame clones and drops some. V and J calls plus clone size are reproduced from that table; the DNA served to infer D and trimming. Altogether fewer than 65,000 clones are present, about 90% being singletons, with the ten largest covering around 6.3%. CDR1 is SGHKS and CDR2 is YYEKEE in the germline V gene (reference sequence). The CDR3 is 16 residues long. After removal of 0 bases from V and 7 bases from J, the junction contained 8 bases not matched to a gene.

The sequence was obtained from a man aged 60 to 69 with acute or convalescent COVID-19. Sequenced material: peripheral blood. V and J are TRBV5-5 and TRBJ1-5, with TRBD1 identical over 9 bases. The CDR3 loop is CASSLAGTGLRQPQHF. In DNA form, the CDR3 reads TGTGCCAGCAGCTTGGCTGGGACAGGGCTGAGGCAGCCCCAGCATTTT.